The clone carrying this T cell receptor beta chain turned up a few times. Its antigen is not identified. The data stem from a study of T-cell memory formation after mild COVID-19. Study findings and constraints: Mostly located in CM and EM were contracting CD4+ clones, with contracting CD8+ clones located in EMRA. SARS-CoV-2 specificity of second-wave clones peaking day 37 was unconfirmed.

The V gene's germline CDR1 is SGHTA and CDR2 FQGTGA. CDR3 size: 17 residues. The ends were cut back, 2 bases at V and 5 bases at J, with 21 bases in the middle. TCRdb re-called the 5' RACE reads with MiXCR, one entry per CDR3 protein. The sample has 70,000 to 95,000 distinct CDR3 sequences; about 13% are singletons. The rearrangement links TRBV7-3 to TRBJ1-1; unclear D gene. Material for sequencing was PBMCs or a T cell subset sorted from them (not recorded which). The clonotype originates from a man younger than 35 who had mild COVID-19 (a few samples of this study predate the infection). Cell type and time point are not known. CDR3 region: CASSLGVSGPGGTEAFF. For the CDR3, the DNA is TGTGCCAGCAGCTTAGGGGTGTCAGGTCCTGGAGGGACTGAAGCTTTCTTT. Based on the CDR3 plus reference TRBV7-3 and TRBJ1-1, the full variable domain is GAGVSQTPSNKVTEKGKYVELRCDPISGHTALYWYRQSLGQGPEFLIYFQGTGAADDSGLPNDRFFAVRPEGSVSTLKIQRTERGDSAVYLCASSLGVSGPGGTEAFFGQGTRLTVV.